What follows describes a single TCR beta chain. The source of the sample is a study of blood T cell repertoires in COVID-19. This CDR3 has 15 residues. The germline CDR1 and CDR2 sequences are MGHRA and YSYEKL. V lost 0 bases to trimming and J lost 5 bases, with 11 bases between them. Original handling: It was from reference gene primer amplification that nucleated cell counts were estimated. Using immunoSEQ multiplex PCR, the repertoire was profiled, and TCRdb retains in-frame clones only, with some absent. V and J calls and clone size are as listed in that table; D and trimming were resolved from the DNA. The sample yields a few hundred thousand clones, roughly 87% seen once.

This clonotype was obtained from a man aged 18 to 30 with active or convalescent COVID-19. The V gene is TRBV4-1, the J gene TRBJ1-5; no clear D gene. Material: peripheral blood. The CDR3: CASSQEYGSYQPQHF. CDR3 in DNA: TGCGCCAGCAGCCAAGAATACGGGTCCTATCAGCCCCAGCATTTT.